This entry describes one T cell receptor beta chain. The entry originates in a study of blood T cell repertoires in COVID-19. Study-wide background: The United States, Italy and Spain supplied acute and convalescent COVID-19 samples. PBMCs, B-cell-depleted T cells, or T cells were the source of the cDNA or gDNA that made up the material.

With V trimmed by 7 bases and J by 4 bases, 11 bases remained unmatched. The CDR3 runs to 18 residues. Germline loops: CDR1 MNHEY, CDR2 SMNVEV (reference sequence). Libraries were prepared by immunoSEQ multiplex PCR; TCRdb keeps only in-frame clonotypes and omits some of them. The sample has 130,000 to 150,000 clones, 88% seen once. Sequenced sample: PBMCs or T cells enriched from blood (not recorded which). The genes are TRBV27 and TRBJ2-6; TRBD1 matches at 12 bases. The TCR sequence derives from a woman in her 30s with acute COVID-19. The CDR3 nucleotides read TGTGCCAGCAAGCCTTTGGGACAGGGGGCGCAAGGGGCCAACGTCCTGACTTTC. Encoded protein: CASKPLGQGAQGANVLTF.